This T cell receptor beta chain was recorded in a study of human T cells and chemical hapten exposure. The V end was cut by 1 base, the J end by 4 bases, with 21 bases between. The CDR3 runs 18 residues. Germline CDR1 and CDR2: MGHDK and SYGVNS. This clonotype was recorded a few times. No antigen is known for it. Individual cDNA molecules received unique molecular identifiers in the library. In the authors' workflow: 95,638 TCRs per sample was the median, with a range of about 20,000 to 690,600. TCRdb processed the RACE reads anew with MiXCR; each CDR3 protein has one entry. V and J calls and clone size were set by TCRdb, not the authors. The profile shows roughly 200,000 distinct CDR3 sequences, 20% to 25% of them singletons. Time point specified: patch test 1, 2 weeks after DPC sensitization. Treatment defined: therapeutic diphenylcyclopropenone sensitization with weekly scalp DPC. General study points: Unchanged with DPC sensitization were TCRs above 1 in 1000 frequency.

This material consisted of whole blood, taken in connection with sensitization to the hapten diphenylcyclopropenone (DPC). The sequence derives from a woman in her forties or fifties with alopecia areata. Some clones in this sample may be carry-over from other donors' samples. This sequence joins TRBV25-1 and TRBJ2-3; D might be TRBD2 (6 bases). The CDR3 bases are TGTGCCAGCAGTGAATCCCGGAGGGCCACGTCCACCGCAGATACGCAGTATTTT. Translated, it gives CASSESRRATSTADTQYF.